The 8 T cell receptor beta chains reported below all come from one sample, sequenced in a study of cytomegalovirus exposure and HLA in healthy donors. The PCR ran on 60 Vbeta and 13 Jbeta primers. Produced via immunoSEQ multiplex PCR; TCRdb's table is partial and in-frame only. The data hold approximately 77,000 clones, with roughly 80% observed a single time. Material: PBMCs. Receptors originate from a man between 40 and 49 years old in good health and CMV-seronegative.

In this sample, this clone turned up a few times. V gene TRBV5-4 combines with J gene TRBJ2-1, with 12 bases identical to TRBD2. From germline, CDR1 is SGHNT and CDR2 YYREEE (reference sequence). After removal of 4 bases from V and 7 bases from J, the junction contained 9 bases not matched to a gene. There are 16 residues in the CDR3. The DNA of the CDR3 is TGTGCCAGCAGCGGAGCCAGGACTAGCGGGGATAATGAGCAGTTCTTC. Translation gives CASSGARTSGDNEQFF.

J is TRBJ1-1 and V is TRBV27, with 7 bases that match TRBD1. V lost 5 bases to trimming and J lost 4 bases; unmatched junction nucleotides: 10. The CDR3 runs 15 residues. Germline CDR1 reads MNHEY; CDR2 reads SMNVEV (reference sequence). The CDR3, as DNA: TGTGCCAGCAGTCCATCTCCAGGGGGGACCACTGAAGCTTTCTTT. Its translation: CASSPSPGGTTEAFF.

This chain joins TRBV28 and TRBJ2-3, with 8 positions matching TRBD2. This CDR3 has 14 amino acids. Germline CDR1 and CDR2: MDHEN and SYDVKM. J was trimmed by 7 bases and V by 4 bases; bases with no gene match: 7. CDR3 nucleotide sequence: TGTGCCAGCAGTTCGGGGGGGAGGAGTCATACGCAGTATTTT. Residues: CASSSGGRSHTQYF.

This chain links TRBV7-3 with TRBJ2-1, with TRBD2 matching 10 bases. Unmatched junction bases numbered 5, after V lost 5 bases and J lost 4 bases. Germline CDR1 SGHTA, CDR2 FQGTGA. This CDR3 is 15 amino acids long. DNA for the CDR3: TGTGCCAGCAGCCCAACGGGACTAGCGTACAATGAGCAGTTCTTC. It codes for CASSPTGLAYNEQFF.

The chain couples TRBV30 to TRBJ2-5, with no clear D. CDR1 is GTSNPN and CDR2 is SVGIG in the germline V gene (reference sequence). V shed 4 bases and J shed 5 bases, with 11 bases lying between them. The CDR3 is 12 residues long. The CDR3 reads CAWNGGPETQYF. The CDR3, as DNA: TGTGCCTGGAATGGCGGTCCGGAGACCCAGTACTTC.

The chain recombines TRBV15 with TRBJ2-7, with 7 bases aligning to TRBD2. Germline trimming cut 5 bases from V and 2 bases from J; bases unmatched to any gene: 9. The CDR3 is made up of 15 amino acids. CDR1 is LNHNV, CDR2 YYDKDF, per germline (reference sequence). CDR3 sequence: CATSLSAGPAYEQYF. CDR3 nucleotides: TGTGCCACCAGCCTTTCAGCGGGACCCGCCTACGAGCAGTACTTC.

The J gene is TRBJ2-1, the V gene TRBV6-5; D is unclear. V was trimmed by 2 bases and J by 4 bases, leaving 9 bases between them. Germline V CDR1 and CDR2: MNHEY, SVGAGI. The CDR3 is 14 residues long. Here the CDR3 DNA reads TGTGCCAGCAGTTACCCACAACCTTACAATGAGCAGTTCTTC. This gives the protein CASSYPQPYNEQFF.

A word on this clone: Distinct nucleotide sequences in the sample also encode this CDR3. The V gene is TRBV30, the J gene TRBJ1-1; possibly TRBD1 for D (5 bases). The V gene's germline CDR1 is GTSNPN and CDR2 SVGIG (reference sequence). Trimming pared 2 bases from V and 5 bases from J, leaving 12 bases between. The CDR3 totals 13 residues. This CDR3 is CAWSKGLRTEAFF. CDR3 DNA sequence: TGTGCCTGGAGTAAGGGGTTGCGGACTGAAGCTTTCTTT.